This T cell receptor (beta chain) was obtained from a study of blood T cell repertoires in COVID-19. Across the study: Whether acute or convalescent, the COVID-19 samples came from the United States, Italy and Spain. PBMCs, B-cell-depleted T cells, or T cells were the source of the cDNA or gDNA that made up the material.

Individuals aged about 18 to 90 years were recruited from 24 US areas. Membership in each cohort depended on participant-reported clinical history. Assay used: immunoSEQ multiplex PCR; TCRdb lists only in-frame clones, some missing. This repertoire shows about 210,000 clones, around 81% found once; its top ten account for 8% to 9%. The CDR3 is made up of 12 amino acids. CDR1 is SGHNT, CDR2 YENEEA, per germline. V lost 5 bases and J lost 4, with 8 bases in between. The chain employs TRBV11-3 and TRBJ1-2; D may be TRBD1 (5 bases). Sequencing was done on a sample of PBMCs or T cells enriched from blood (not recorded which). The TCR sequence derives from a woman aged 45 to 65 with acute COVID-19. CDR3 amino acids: CASSPQGYGYTF. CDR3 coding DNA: TGTGCCAGCAGCCCCCAGGGCTATGGCTACACCTTC. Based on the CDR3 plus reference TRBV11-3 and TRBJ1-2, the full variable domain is EAGVVQSPRYKIIEKKQPVAFWCNPISGHNTLYWYLQNLGQGPELLIRYENEEAVDDSQLPKDRFSAERLKGVDSTLKIQPAELGDSAVYLCASSPQGYGYTFGSGTRLTVV.